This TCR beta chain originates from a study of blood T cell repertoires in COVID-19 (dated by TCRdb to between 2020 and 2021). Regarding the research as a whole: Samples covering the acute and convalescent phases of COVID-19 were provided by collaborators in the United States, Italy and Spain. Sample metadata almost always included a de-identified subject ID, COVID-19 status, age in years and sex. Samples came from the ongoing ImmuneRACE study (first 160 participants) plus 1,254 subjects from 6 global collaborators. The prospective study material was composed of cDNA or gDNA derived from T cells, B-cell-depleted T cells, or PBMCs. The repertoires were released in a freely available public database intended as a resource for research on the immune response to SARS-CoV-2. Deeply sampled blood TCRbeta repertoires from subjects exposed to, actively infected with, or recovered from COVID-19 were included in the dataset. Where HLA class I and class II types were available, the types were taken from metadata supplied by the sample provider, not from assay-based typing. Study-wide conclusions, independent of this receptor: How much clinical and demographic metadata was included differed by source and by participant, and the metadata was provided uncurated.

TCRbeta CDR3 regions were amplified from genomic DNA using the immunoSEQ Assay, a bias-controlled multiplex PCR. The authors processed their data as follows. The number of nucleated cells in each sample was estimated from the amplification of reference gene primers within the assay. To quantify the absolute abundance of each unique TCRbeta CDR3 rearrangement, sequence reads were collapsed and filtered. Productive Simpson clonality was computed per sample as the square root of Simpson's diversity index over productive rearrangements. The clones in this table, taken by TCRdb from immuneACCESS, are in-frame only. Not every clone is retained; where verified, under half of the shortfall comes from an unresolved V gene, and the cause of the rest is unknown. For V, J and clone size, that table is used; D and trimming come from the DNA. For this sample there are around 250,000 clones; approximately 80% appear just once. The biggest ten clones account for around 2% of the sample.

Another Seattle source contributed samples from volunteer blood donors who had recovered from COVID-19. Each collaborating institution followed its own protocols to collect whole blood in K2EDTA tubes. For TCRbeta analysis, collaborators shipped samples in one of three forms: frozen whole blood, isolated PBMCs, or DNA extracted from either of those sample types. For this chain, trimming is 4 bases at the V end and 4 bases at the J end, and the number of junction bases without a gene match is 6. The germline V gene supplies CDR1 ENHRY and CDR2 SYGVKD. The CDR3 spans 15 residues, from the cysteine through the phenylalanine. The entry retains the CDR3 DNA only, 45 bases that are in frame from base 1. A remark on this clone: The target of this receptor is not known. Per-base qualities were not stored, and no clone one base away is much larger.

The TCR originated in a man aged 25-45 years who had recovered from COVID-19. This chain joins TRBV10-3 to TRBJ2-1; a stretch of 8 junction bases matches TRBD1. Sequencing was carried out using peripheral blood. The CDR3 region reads CAISAGTGEYNEQFF. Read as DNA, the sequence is TGTGCCATCAGTGCCGGGACAGGAGAATACAATGAGCAGTTCTTC.